This T cell receptor beta chain was sequenced for a study of T-cell reconstitution after alpha-beta-depleted transplantation in children. This clonotype came up many times. A TCRbeta library incorporating unique molecular identifiers was prepared. MiXCR, applied by TCRdb to the PCR reads, yields one record per CDR3 protein. The table has a few hundred thousand distinct CDR3 sequences, 13% seen once. Trimming stripped 2 bases from V and 6 bases from J, with 10 bases between. The CDR3 has 13 residues. This TCR derives from a human donor who donated a stem cell graft to a child with Fanconi anemia. J is TRBJ1-1 and V is TRBV12-3 or TRBV12-4; D not certain. This material consisted of PBMCs, taken from the stem cell graft. In DNA form, the CDR3 reads TGTGCCAGCAGTTTATTAGGGATAGCTGAAGCTTTCTTT. Translated: CASSLLGIAEAFF.